Each of the 30 T cell receptor beta chains below was sequenced from the same sample in a study of T cells after yellow fever vaccination. Each CDR3 protein is one row after TCRdb ran MiXCR on the 5' RACE reads. The sample has tens of thousands of distinct CDR3 sequences, approximately 3.5% seen once. The specimen was PBMCs, either bulk or a sorted T-cell subset (CD4+, CD8+, memory, or dextramer-sorted; not recorded which), collected about 49 days after the first yellow fever vaccination. These receptors were taken from a man aged 18-30 years who received the YFV17D yellow fever vaccine.

This clonotype occurred many times. This sequence joins TRBV12-3 or TRBV12-4 and TRBJ1-5; no definite D call. CDR3 size: 16 residues. V lost 3 bases and J 6 bases, leaving 18 bases between the germline ends. The CDR3: CASSFNPAEPSQPQHF. CDR3 nucleotide sequence: TGTGCCAGCAGTTTTAACCCAGCAGAACCCAGTCAGCCCCAGCATTTT.

This clonotype came up many times. The chain is built from TRBV7-8 and TRBJ2-1; 9 bases agree with TRBD2. Germline-derived CDR1 and CDR2 are SGHVS and FQNEAQ. Trimming took 2 bases from V and 4 from J; bases not matched to a gene: 3. CDR3 length: 15 amino acids. Written as DNA, the CDR3 is TGTGCCAGCAGCTTAACAGCGGGGGGTTACAATGAGCAGTTCTTC. Its protein product is CASSLTAGGYNEQFF.

This clonotype was seen many times. The chain is built from TRBV6-5 and TRBJ1-1; 11 bases are shared with TRBD1. J gave up 5 bases and V 0 bases, and 5 bases lay outside the gene matches. The CDR3 runs 16 residues. The germline V gene has CDR1 MNHEY and CDR2 SVGAGI. The CDR3 coding sequence is TGTGCCAGCAGTTACTCGGCGGGACAGGGGGGGACTGAAGCTTTCTTT. It codes for CASSYSAGQGGTEAFF.

This clonotype appeared many times. This chain links TRBV5-1 with TRBJ1-2, with D perhaps TRBD1 (6 bases). Trimming left V 3 bases short and J 0 bases short, with 9 bases between. Germline CDR1 and CDR2: SGHRS and YFSETQ. This CDR3 is built from 14 residues. The CDR3 region is CASSSTGSNYGYTF. The CDR3 nucleotides are TGCGCCAGCAGCTCTACAGGGTCTAACTATGGCTACACCTTC.

This clonotype was found a few times. The chain links TRBV20-1 to TRBJ2-3; D possibly corresponds to TRBD1 (5 bases). Trimming stripped 3 bases from V and 1 base from J, with 11 bases between. Germline V gene lookup returns CDR1 DFQATT and CDR2 SNEGSKA (reference sequence). This CDR3 comprises 14 residues. Here the CDR3 reads CSARWQGGTDTQYF. CDR3 in DNA: TGCAGTGCTAGGTGGCAGGGTGGCACAGATACGCAGTATTTT.

At least ten counts were recorded for this clonotype. The CDR3 spells CASSSRQGGSNQPQHF. The CDR3 nucleotides read TGTGCCAGCAGTTCCCGGCAGGGCGGCAGCAATCAGCCCCAGCATTTT. The genes are TRBV6-5 and TRBJ1-5; TRBD1 might be the D (5 bases). The V gene's germline CDR1 is MNHEY and CDR2 SVGAGI. V dropped 4 bases and J dropped 1 base, with 14 bases sitting between them. The CDR3 contains 16 residues.

Many counts were recorded for this clonotype. This chain uses TRBV20-1 with TRBJ2-2; D gene ambiguous. This CDR3 contains 13 residues. The V and J ends lost 1 base and 2 bases respectively, with 5 bases between them. Looked up from germline, CDR1 is DFQATT and CDR2 is SNEGSKA (reference sequence). The CDR3 region has the DNA TGCAGTGCTAGAGTTGCTAACACCGGGGAGCTGTTTTTT. Its translation is CSARVANTGELFF.

This clonotype was found many times. The genes are TRBV7-2 and TRBJ1-1; unclear D gene. The CDR3 extends over 14 amino acids. Germline CDR1 reads SGHTA; CDR2 reads FQGNSA. V gave up 5 bases and J gave up 0 bases, with 10 bases separating them. The DNA of the CDR3 is TGTGCCAGCAGCCCCTGGTTGGTGAACACTGAAGCTTTCTTT. Translation gives CASSPWLVNTEAFF.

This clonotype was counted between two and nine times. The chain recombines TRBV27 with TRBJ2-7, with D hard to call. V lost 0 bases and J lost 1, with 10 bases in between. The CDR3 is 15 amino acids. Germline values: CDR1 MNHEY, CDR2 SMNVEV (reference sequence). CDR3 in DNA: TGTGCCAGCAGTTTATCCCCCGGGCCTTCCTACGAGCAGTACTTC. Translated: CASSLSPGPSYEQYF.

At least ten counts were recorded for this clonotype. The chain couples TRBV30 to TRBJ1-1, with a weak D call TRBD1 (5 bases). V gave up 1 base and J gave up 10 bases, with 19 bases separating them. Germline V gene lookup returns CDR1 GTSNPN and CDR2 SVGIG (reference sequence). This CDR3 has 14 residues. CDR3 sequence: CAWSGPPNRIGAFF. The CDR3, as DNA: TGTGCCTGGAGTGGTCCTCCTAACAGGATTGGAGCTTTCTTT.

This clonotype was recorded many times. The J gene is TRBJ1-1, the V gene TRBV20-1; weak D call: TRBD1 (5 bases). The CDR3 sequence is 11 residues long. V shed 5 bases and J shed 10 bases, with 14 bases lying between them. Per the germline V gene, CDR1 is DFQATT and CDR2 is SNEGSKA (reference sequence). The DNA for the CDR3 is TGCAGTGCTCCCAGGAGGGGTAGAGCTTTCTTT. This codes for CSAPRRGRAFF.

This clonotype has ten or more counts. This rearrangement joins TRBV4-1 to TRBJ2-5, with D unresolved. The CDR3 length is 11 residues. Germline values: CDR1 MGHRA, CDR2 YSYEKL. Trimming took off 3 bases at V and 3 bases at J, with 2 bases between the two ends. This CDR3 reads CASSQEETQYF. The DNA of the CDR3 is TGCGCCAGCAGCCAGGAAGAGACCCAGTACTTC.

This clonotype was seen many times. The chain uses TRBV7-9 and TRBJ2-3, with unresolved D. This CDR3 contains 14 residues. The germline V and J ends were trimmed by 4 bases and 6 bases, with 14 bases remaining between them. Germline values: CDR1 SEHNR, CDR2 FQNEAQ (reference sequence). The CDR3 loop is CASSSHSGADTQYF. CDR3 sequence (DNA): TGTGCCAGCAGCTCACACTCGGGTGCCGATACGCAGTATTTT.

There are many counts of this clonotype. V gene TRBV4-2 combines with J gene TRBJ2-1; D ambiguous. The V gene's germline CDR1 is LGHNA and CDR2 YNFKEQ. Trimming shortened V by 3 bases and J by 5 bases, and 8 bases separated the two germline ends. CDR3 length: 13 residues. CDR3 nucleotide sequence: TGTGCCAGCAGCCAGACAAGAGACAATGAGCAGTTCTTC. This encodes CASSQTRDNEQFF.

This clonotype was counted many times. V usage is TRBV24-1 and J usage is TRBJ2-7; possibly TRBD2 for D (7 bases). CDR3 length equals 14 residues. Germline CDR1 and CDR2: KGHDR and SFDVKD. With 9 bases removed from V and 2 bases from J, the gap between germline ends came to 16 bases. The CDR3 DNA reads TGTGCCACCCAATCCGGGGGGCCGACCTACGAGCAGTACGTC. This gives the protein CATQSGGPTYEQYV.

The sample holds a few counts of this clonotype. The V and J genes are TRBV5-1 and TRBJ2-7; weak D call: TRBD1 (6 bases). This CDR3 spans 15 amino acids. The germline CDR1 and CDR2 sequences are SGHRS and YFSETQ. Trimming shortened V by 0 bases and J by 5 bases, and 15 bases separated the two germline ends. This chain's CDR3 is CASSLDQRGIDEQYF. The CDR3, as DNA: TGCGCCAGCAGCTTGGATCAAAGGGGGATAGACGAGCAGTACTTC.

This clonotype has ten or more counts. The rearrangement uses TRBV10-3 and TRBJ2-1; TRBD2 matches 14 bases. V shed 8 bases and J 15 bases; nucleotides not matched to a gene: 12. Germline CDR1 reads ENHRY; CDR2 reads SYGVKD. CDR3 length: 14 residues. CDR3 protein: CAIGRTSGGSQRFF. The CDR3 DNA is TGTGCCATCGGGCGGACTAGCGGGGGGTCCCAGCGGTTCTTC.

This clonotype appeared many times. In nucleotides, the CDR3 is TGTGCCAGCAGCAAAGGGAACAGGGAGACTTTCTTT. Translated, it gives CASSKGNRETFF. The rearrangement links TRBV21-1 to TRBJ1-1; the table names TRBD1, a call not compared with the DNA. TRBV21-1 is a pseudogene segment. The CDR3 loop spans 12 amino acids.

This clonotype was detected ten times or more. This chain joins TRBV11-3 and TRBJ2-1; no definite D call. There are 14 residues in the CDR3. CDR1 SGHNT and CDR2 YENEEA come from the germline V gene. With 5 bases removed from V and 10 bases from J, the gap between germline ends came to 18 bases. The CDR3 sequence is CASSPDLQAGEQFF. In nucleotides, the CDR3 is TGTGCCAGCAGCCCGGACCTGCAGGCCGGGGAGCAGTTCTTC. The whole variable domain, filled in from reference TRBV11-3 and TRBJ2-1, reads EAGVVQSPRYKIIEKKQPVAFWCNPISGHNTLYWYLQNLGQGPELLIRYENEEAVDDSQLPKDRFSAERLKGVDSTLKIQPAELGDSAVYLCASSPDLQAGEQFFGPGTRLTVL.

This clonotype came up many times. The V call is TRBV19, the J call TRBJ2-3; 11 bases line up with TRBD2. The germline CDR1 and CDR2 sequences are LNHDA and SQIVND (reference sequence). J gave up 1 base and V 6 bases, and 6 bases lay outside the gene matches. The CDR3 is 16 amino acids. The CDR3 sequence is CASSLLAGGRTDTQYF. The CDR3 bases are TGTGCCAGTAGCCTCCTAGCGGGGGGACGCACAGATACGCAGTATTTT.

This clonotype was detected many times. V usage is TRBV10-3 and J usage is TRBJ2-6; D ambiguous. The CDR3 runs 15 residues. Germline-derived CDR1 and CDR2 are ENHRY and SYGVKD. The V end was cut by 10 bases, the J end by 0 bases, with 13 bases between. DNA of the CDR3: TGTGCCAACGCACCTGCTCGCTCTGGGGCCAACGTCCTGACTTTC. Protein: CANAPARSGANVLTF.

This clonotype was picked up many times. The chain carries TRBV3-1 and TRBJ1-2, with 8 nucleotides matching TRBD1. Germline V gene sequence: CDR1 LGHDT, CDR2 YNNKEL (reference sequence). Trimming took 4 bases from V and 4 from J; bases not matched to a gene: 8. This CDR3 has 15 amino acids. This CDR3 is CASSPTDRGGYGYTF. CDR3 bases: TGTGCCAGCAGCCCGACCGACAGGGGAGGCTATGGCTACACCTTC.

This clonotype was observed at least ten times. The V gene is TRBV4-2, the J gene TRBJ2-2; D gene unclear. Germline V gene data show CDR1 as LGHNA and CDR2 as YNFKEQ. Trimming left V 1 base short and J 5 bases short, with 8 bases between. The CDR3 is 14 residues long. CDR3 residues: CASSQGLGTGELFF. The DNA for the CDR3 is TGTGCCAGCAGCCAAGGTTTGGGGACCGGGGAGCTGTTTTTT.

This clonotype occurred many times. V and J are TRBV12-3 or TRBV12-4 and TRBJ2-7, with D unresolved. V dropped 3 bases and J dropped 4 bases, with 4 bases sitting between them. The CDR3 runs 11 residues. CDR3 sequence: CASSFRYEQYF. The CDR3 coding sequence is TGTGCCAGCAGTTTTAGGTACGAGCAGTACTTC.

This clonotype was counted at least ten times. This chain links TRBV7-2 with TRBJ2-2; no clear D gene. Germline lookup yields CDR1 SGHTA and CDR2 FQGNSA. The CDR3 covers 13 residues. Trimming took 1 base from V and 6 from J, leaving 6 bases between them. The CDR3 spells CASSLVAAGELFF. In DNA, the CDR3 is TGTGCCAGCAGCTTAGTCGCAGCCGGGGAGCTGTTTTTT.

This clonotype appeared many times. The V gene is TRBV5-4, the J gene TRBJ2-5; no reliable D call. The V and J ends lost 0 bases and 0 bases respectively, with 3 bases between them. Germline CDR1 reads SGHNT; CDR2 reads YYREEE (reference sequence). This CDR3 contains 13 residues. As DNA, the CDR3 is TGTGCCAGCAGCTTGGTGGACCAAGAGACCCAGTACTTC. It is translated as CASSLVDQETQYF.

At least ten counts were recorded for this clonotype. The CDR3 loop is CASSPSGGAESPLHF. The CDR3 DNA follows: TGTGCCAGCAGCCCCTCAGGAGGAGCGGAATCACCCCTCCACTTT. This chain connects TRBV7-2 to TRBJ1-6; no clear D. Trimming stripped 5 bases from V and 10 bases from J, with 18 bases between. CDR1 and CDR2 from the germline V gene are SGHTA and FQGNSA. This CDR3 region has 15 residues.

This clonotype was counted many times. V usage is TRBV20-1 and J usage is TRBJ1-2; a weak D match, TRBD1 (6 bases). The length of the CDR3 is 15 residues. V was shortened by 4 bases and J by 4 bases, with 19 bases between the two germline ends. Germline assignment: CDR1 DFQATT and CDR2 SNEGSKA (reference sequence). Here the CDR3 reads CSATDPGGPSYGYTF. The CDR3 DNA is TGCAGTGCTACCGACCCTGGGGGCCCCTCCTATGGCTACACCTTC.

This clonotype was counted many times. This CDR3 is CATSLTSGANVLTF. As DNA, the CDR3 is TGTGCCACCAGCTTGACCTCTGGGGCCAACGTCCTGACTTTC. The chain recombines TRBV15 with TRBJ2-6; the D is unclear. Germline V gene lookup returns CDR1 LNHNV and CDR2 YYDKDF (reference sequence). The CDR3 has 14 amino acids. V was shortened by 5 bases and J by 0 bases, with 5 bases between the two germline ends. The full variable domain, with the rest looked up from reference TRBV15 and TRBJ2-6, is DAMVIQNPRYQVTQFGKPVTLSCSQTLNHNVMYWYQQKSSQAPKLLFHYYDKDFNNEADTPDNFQSRRPNTSFCFLDIRSPGLGDTAMYLCATSLTSGANVLTFGAGSRLTVL.

This clonotype was counted ten times or more. This rearrangement joins TRBV18 to TRBJ2-3; D assignment may be TRBD1 or TRBD2 (5 bases each). Germline V lookup: CDR1 KGHSH, CDR2 LQKENI. The CDR3 is 14 amino acids. V gave up 4 bases and J gave up 6 bases, with 14 bases separating them. The DNA of the CDR3 is TGTGCCAGCTCACAAGGCCCCTGGGGGGATACGCAGTATTTT. Residues: CASSQGPWGDTQYF.